This entry is about one T cell receptor beta chain. The sample holds a few counts of this clone. It lacks a known antigen. Per-base quality was not reported, and no clone a single base away is much larger than it. This sample is part of a study of blood T cell repertoires in COVID-19 (dated by TCRdb to between 2020 and 2021). About the investigation overall: Collaborator samples came from the United States, Italy and Spain and covered acute and convalescent phases of COVID-19. HLA class I and class II types, where available, came from metadata supplied by the sample provider rather than from assay-based typing. A de-identified subject ID, COVID-19 status, age in years and sex were almost always included in the sample metadata. Samples came from the ongoing ImmuneRACE study (first 160 participants) plus 1,254 subjects from 6 global collaborators. The repertoires were released in a freely available public database meant as a resource for research on the immune response to SARS-CoV-2. Deeply sampled blood TCRbeta repertoires from subjects exposed to, actively infected with, or recovered from COVID-19 were included in the dataset. The material from the prospective study consisted of cDNA or gDNA derived from T cells, B-cell-depleted T cells, or PBMCs.

The CDR3 has 19 amino acids, counting the end cysteine and phenylalanine. Just CDR3 DNA is preserved here, 57 bases in frame from base 1. The germline V gene gives CDR1 as SGDLS and CDR2 as YYNGEE. V is cut back by 3 bases and J by 5 bases, with 18 bases in the junction unmatched. What the authors observed across the whole study: The amount of clinical and demographic metadata varied by source and participant and was provided uncurated.

Whole blood was collected in K2EDTA tubes by collaborating institutions according to the institutions' own protocols. For TCRbeta analysis, collaborators shipped samples in one of three forms: frozen whole blood, isolated PBMCs, or DNA extracted from either of those sample types. TCRbeta CDR3 regions were amplified from genomic DNA by means of the immunoSEQ Assay, a bias-controlled multiplex PCR. The authors processed their data as follows. Nucleated cell counts per sample were estimated from amplification of reference gene primers within the assay. To quantify the absolute abundance of each unique TCRbeta CDR3 rearrangement, sequence reads were collapsed and filtered. For each sample, productive Simpson clonality was calculated by taking the square root of Simpson's diversity index across productive rearrangements. The clones in this table, taken by TCRdb from immuneACCESS, are in-frame only. Not every clone is retained; where verified, under half of the shortfall comes from an unresolved V gene, and the cause of the rest is unknown. V and J calls and clone size follow that table, whereas D and trimming were derived from the DNA. Within this sample are around 230,000 clones, with roughly 80% of them counted one time only. Roughly 8% of the sample rests with the top ten.

This chain joins TRBV9 to TRBJ1-2, with 11 central nucleotides matching TRBD1. This clonotype was obtained from a woman older than 75 with acute or convalescent COVID-19. Material: peripheral blood. In nucleotide form, the sequence is TGTGCCAGCAGCGCCACCGTTCCGGGACAGGGGGGAGAGAGGTATGGCTACACCTTC. This gives the protein CASSATVPGQGGERYGYTF.